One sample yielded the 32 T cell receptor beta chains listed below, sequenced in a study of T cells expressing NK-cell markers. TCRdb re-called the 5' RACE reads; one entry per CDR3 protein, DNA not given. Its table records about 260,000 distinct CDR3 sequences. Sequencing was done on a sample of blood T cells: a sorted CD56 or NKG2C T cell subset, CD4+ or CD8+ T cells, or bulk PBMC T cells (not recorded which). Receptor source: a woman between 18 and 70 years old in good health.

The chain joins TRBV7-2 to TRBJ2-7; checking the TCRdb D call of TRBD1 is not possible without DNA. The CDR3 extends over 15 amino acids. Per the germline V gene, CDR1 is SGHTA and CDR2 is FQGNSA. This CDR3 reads CASSSQGSLLGEQYF.

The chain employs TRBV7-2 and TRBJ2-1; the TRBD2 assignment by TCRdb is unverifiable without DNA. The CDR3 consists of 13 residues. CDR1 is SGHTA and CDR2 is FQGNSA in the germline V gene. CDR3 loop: CASSLGGSYEQFF.

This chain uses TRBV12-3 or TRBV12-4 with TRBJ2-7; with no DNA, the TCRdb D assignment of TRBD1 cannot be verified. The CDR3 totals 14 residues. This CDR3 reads CASSLGGTFYEQYF.

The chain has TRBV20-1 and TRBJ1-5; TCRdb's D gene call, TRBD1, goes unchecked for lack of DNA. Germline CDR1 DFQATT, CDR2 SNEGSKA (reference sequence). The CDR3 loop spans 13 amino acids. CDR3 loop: CSARRDGDQPQHF.

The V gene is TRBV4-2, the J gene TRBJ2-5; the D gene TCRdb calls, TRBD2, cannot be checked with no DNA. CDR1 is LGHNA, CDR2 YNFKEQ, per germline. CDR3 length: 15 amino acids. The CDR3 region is CASSQEWTYSETQYF.

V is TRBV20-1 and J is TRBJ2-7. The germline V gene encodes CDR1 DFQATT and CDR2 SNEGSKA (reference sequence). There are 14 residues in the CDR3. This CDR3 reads CSARGSMSSYEQYF.

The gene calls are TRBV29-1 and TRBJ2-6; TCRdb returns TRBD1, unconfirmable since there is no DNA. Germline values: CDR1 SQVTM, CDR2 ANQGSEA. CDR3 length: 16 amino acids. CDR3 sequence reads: CSVVGQAHSGANVLTF.

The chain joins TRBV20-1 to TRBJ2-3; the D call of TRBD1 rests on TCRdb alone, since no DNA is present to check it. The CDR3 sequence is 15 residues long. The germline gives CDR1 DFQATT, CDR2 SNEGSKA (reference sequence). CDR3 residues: CNPSAGEPSTDTQYF.

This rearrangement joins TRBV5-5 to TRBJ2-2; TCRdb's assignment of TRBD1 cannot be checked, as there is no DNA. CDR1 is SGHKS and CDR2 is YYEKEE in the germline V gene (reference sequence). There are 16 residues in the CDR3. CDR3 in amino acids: CASSYLQGADTGELFF.

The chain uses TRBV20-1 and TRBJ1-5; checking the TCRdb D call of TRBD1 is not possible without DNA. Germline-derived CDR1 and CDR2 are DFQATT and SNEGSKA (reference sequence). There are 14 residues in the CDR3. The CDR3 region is CSASRRQGSQPQHF.

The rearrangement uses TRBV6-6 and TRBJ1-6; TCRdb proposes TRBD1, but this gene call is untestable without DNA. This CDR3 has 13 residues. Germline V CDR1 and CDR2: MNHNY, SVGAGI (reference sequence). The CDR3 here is CASSITGGSPLHF.

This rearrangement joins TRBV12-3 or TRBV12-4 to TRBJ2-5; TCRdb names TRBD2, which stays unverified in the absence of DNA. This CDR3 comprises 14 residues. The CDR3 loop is CASSLGLDQETQYF.

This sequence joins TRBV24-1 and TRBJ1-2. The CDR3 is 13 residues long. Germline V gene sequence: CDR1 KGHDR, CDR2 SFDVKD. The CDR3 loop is CATSEGSNYGYTF.

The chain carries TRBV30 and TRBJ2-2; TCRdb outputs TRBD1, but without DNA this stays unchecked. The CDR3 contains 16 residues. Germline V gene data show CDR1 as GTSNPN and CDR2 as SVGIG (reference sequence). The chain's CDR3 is CAWSVRRGGGTGELFF.

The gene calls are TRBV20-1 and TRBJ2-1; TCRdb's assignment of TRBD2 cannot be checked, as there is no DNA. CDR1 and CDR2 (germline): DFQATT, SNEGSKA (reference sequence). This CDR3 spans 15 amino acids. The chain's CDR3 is CSARVPGLVGNEQFF.

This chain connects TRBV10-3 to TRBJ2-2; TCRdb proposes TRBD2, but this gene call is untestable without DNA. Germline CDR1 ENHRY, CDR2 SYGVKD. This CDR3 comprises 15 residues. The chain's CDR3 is CAISEAGAYTGELFF.

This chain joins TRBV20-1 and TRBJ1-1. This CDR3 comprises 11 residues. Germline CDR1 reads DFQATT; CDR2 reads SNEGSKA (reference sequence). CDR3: CSASQNTEAFF.

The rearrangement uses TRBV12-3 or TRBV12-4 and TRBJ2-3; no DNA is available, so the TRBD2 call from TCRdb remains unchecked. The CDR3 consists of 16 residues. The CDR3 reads CASSPTERELTDTQYF.

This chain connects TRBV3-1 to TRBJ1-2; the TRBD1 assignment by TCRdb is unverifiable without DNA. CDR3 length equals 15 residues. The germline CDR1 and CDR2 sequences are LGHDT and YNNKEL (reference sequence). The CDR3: CASSLGTGESYGYTF.

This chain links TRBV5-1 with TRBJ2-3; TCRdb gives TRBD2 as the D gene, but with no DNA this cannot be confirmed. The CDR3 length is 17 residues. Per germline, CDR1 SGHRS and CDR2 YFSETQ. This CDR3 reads CASSVARDLKTTDTQYF.

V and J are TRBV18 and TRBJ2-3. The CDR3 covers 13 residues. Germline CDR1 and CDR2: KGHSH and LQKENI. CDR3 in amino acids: CASSPRYGDTQYF.

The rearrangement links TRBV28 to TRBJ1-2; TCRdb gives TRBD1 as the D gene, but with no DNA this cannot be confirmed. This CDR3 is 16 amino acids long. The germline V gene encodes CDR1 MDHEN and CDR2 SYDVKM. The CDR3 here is CASTPPGVTGLDGYTF.

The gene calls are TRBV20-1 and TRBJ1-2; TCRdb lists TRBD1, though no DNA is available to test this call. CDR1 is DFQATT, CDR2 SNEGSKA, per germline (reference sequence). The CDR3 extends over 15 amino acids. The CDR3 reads CSVPGGQVANYGYTF.

CDR3 residues: CAISNGLAGGYEQYF. V is TRBV10-3 and J is TRBJ2-7; absent DNA, TCRdb's TRBD2 call cannot be checked. Germline loops: CDR1 ENHRY, CDR2 SYGVKD. The CDR3 has 15 amino acids.

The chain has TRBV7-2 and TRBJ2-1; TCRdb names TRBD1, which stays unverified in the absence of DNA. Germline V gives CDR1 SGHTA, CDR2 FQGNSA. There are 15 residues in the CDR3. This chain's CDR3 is CASSLEELGQGGQFF.

The CDR3 spells CASSYPTVASYEQYF. V and J are TRBV6-2 or TRBV6-3 and TRBJ2-7. The germline V gene has CDR1 MNHEY and CDR2 SVGEGT. The CDR3 length is 15 residues.

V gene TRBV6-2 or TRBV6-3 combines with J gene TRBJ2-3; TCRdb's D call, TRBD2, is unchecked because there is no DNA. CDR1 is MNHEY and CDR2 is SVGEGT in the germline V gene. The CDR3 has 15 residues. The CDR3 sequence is CASTPLGLASDTQYF.

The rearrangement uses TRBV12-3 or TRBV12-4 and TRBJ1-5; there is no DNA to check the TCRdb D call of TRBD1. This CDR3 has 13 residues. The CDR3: CASSSSGNQPQHF.

This CDR3 reads CASSLAAGGPKNIQYF. The chain uses TRBV5-5 and TRBJ2-4; TCRdb's D call, TRBD2, is unchecked because there is no DNA. This CDR3 has 16 amino acids. The germline V gene encodes CDR1 SGHKS and CDR2 YYEKEE (reference sequence).

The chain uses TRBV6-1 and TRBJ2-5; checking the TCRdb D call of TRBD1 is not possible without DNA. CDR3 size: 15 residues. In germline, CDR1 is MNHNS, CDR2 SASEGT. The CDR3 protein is CASSRNRGFGETQYF.

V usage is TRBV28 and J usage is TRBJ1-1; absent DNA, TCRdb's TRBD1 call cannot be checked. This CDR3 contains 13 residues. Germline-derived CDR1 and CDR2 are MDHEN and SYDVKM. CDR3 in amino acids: CASSPQGWTEAFF.

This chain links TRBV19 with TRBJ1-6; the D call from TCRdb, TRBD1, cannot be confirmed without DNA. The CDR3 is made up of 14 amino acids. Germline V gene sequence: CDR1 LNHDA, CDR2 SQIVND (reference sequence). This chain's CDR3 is CASSTGTRNSPLHF.